This T cell receptor beta chain came from a study of siplizumab effects on memory and regulatory T cells. Overall study findings and caveats: Researchers could not give a naive or memory phenotype to roughly 80-95% of proliferating CD4+ or CD8+ clones. Apparently more diverse than memory cells, naive T cells also seemed major alloresponse contributors. The mean Treg-derived percentage of mappable alloreactive CD4+ clones was 65% to 75% with siplizumab compared with approximately 25% in controls.

On this clone: Its specificity is unknown.

Some clones are missing from TCRdb's copy, which holds only in-frame ones; the method was immunoSEQ multiplex PCR. The top ten hold around 0.73% of the sample, which has 100,000 or so clones, under 95% seen once. The TCR was taken from a human donor in good health. The sequenced sample was Tregs sorted from blood.

CDR3 coding DNA: TGTGCCAGCAGCCAACAAGAGGGATACGAGCAGTTCTTC. Its translation: CASSQQEGYEQFF. J is TRBJ2-1 and V is TRBV4-2, with D maybe TRBD2 (5 bases). Germline values: CDR1 LGHNA, CDR2 YNFKEQ. V lost 2 bases and J 10 bases, leaving 12 bases between the germline ends. The CDR3 has 13 residues.